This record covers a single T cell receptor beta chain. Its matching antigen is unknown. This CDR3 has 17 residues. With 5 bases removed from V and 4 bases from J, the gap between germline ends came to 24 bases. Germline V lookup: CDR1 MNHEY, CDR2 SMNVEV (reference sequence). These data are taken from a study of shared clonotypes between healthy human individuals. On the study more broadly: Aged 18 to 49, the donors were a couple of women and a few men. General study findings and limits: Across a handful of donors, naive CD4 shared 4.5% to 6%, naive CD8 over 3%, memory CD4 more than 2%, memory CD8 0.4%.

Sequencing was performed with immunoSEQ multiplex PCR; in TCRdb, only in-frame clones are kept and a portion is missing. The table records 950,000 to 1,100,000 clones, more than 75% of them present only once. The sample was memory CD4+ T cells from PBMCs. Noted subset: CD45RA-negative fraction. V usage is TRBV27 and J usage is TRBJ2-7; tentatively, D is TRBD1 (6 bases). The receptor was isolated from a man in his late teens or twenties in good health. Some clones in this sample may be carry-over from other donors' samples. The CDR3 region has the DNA TGTGCCAGCAGTCCCATCACCGGGACACCGAAAGCTTACGAGCAGTACTTC. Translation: CASSPITGTPKAYEQYF.